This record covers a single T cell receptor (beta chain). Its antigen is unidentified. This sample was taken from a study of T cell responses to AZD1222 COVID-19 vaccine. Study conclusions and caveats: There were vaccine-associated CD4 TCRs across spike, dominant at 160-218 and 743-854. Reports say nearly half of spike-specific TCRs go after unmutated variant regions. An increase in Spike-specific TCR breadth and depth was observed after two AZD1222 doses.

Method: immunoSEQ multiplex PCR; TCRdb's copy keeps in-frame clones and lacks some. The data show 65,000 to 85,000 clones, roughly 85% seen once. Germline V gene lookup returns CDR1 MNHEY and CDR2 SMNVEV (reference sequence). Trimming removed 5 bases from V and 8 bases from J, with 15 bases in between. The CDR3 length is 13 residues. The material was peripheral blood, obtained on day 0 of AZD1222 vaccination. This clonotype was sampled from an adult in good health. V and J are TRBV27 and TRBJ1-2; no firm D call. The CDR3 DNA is TGTGCCAGCAGTCCGTACGAGCAATGGGGCTACACCTTC. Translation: CASSPYEQWGYTF.